These T cell receptor beta chains were read from a single sample in a study of identifying expanded T cells in peripheral blood. Measured with immunoSEQ multiplex PCR; TCRdb has only the in-frame clones, and not every one. The table records tens of thousands of clones, about 85% of them present only once. Source material: blood. The origin of the receptors is a person aged 18-69 years in good health. The CDR3 runs from the conserved cysteine through the conserved F or W. A D gene is named only where the DNA matches it firmly. Size is omitted from some rows. Given values are once, few, many or a class for expanded clones.

>TRBJ2-3|TRBD1|TRBV7-9|NA
TGTGCCAGCAGCTTAGAGTTCAGGGGGTTCGGCACAGATACGCAGTATTTT
CASSLEFRGFGTDTQYF
>TRBJ1-1|NA|TRBV18|NA
TGTGCCAGCTCACCACCGGGGGGAACGAGCACTGAAGCTTTCTTT
CASSPPGGTSTEAFF
>TRBJ1-5|NA|TRBV4-3|NA
TGCGCCAGCAGCCAAAATTGGGTCCCGGGACACCGTAGCAATCAGCCCCAGCATTTT
CASSQNWVPGHRSNQPQHF
>TRBJ2-6|NA|TRBV6-4|once
TGTGCCAGCAGACAGACAGGCTCTGGGGCCAACGTCCTGACTTTC
CASRQTGSGANVLTF
>TRBJ1-2|NA|TRBV2|NA
TGTGCCAGCAGGCAGACCCTCTATGGCTACACCTTC
CASRQTLYGYTF
>TRBJ1-3|NA|TRBV7-2|NA
TGTGCCAGCAGCTTAAGCGCGGGCGGGACGCTCTCTGGAAACACCATATATTTT
CASSLSAGGTLSGNTIYF
>TRBJ1-5|NA|TRBV27|NA
TGTGCCAGCAGGGGGCTTTCGGCTCAGCCCCAGCATTTT
CASRGLSAQPQHF
>TRBJ1-3|NA|TRBV30|NA
TGTGCCTGGAGCCCCTGTTTCCTGTGCTCTGGAAACACCATATATTTT
CAWSPCFLCSGNTIYF
>TRBJ2-7|NA|TRBV7-9|NA
TGTGCCAGCAGCTGGGACATGTCTTACGAGCAGTACTTC
CASSWDMSYEQYF
>TRBJ1-1|TRBD1|TRBV19|NA
TGTGCCAGTAGTGCCTTATCACAGGGGGCCTCCCCTGAAGCTTTCTTT
CASSALSQGASPEAFF
>TRBJ2-7|NA|TRBV9|NA
TGTGCCAGCAGCTCTTCTACCGGGTCCAGTCTCTCCTACGAGCAGTACTTC
CASSSSTGSSLSYEQYF
>TRBJ1-1|NA|TRBV5-1|once
TGCGCCAGCAGCTTATCCAACCCAACGCACACTGAAGCTTTCTTT
CASSLSNPTHTEAFF
>TRBJ2-7|NA|TRBV2|NA
TGTGCCAGCAGTCTCGACAGCTACGAGCAGTACTTC
CASSLDSYEQYF
>TRBJ1-6|TRBD1|TRBV6-1|NA
TGTGCCAGCAGTGAACCGGGTAGGGGACAGGAGCTAGCTCCCCTCCACTTT
CASSEPGRGQELAPLHF
>TRBJ1-2|NA|TRBV5-4|NA
TGTGCCAGCAGCTCCCCCAATGTGGGGTTCTCTTCGGATGGCTACACCTTC
CASSSPNVGFSSDGYTF
>TRBJ2-1|NA|TRBV5-6|once
TGTGCCAGCAGCGGGGGGAATGAGCAGTTCTTC
CASSGGNEQFF
>TRBJ1-2|NA|TRBV5-4|NA
TGTGCCAGCAGTTCCGCGGGTTGGGACTATGGCTACACCTTC
CASSSAGWDYGYTF
>TRBJ2-2|NA|TRBV7-8|few
TGTGCCAGCAGCTTAGCGCTCAGGAGTGGTCCCACCGGGGAGCTGTTTTTT
CASSLALRSGPTGELFF